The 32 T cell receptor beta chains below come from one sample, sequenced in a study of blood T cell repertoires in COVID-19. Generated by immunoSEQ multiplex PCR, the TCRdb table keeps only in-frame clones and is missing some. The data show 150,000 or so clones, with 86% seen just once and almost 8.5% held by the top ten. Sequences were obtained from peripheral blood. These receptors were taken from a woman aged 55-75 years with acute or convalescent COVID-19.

CDR3 region: CASSPEVTEAFF. CDR3 sequence (DNA): TGTGCCAGCTCACCTGAGGTCACTGAAGCTTTCTTT. The rearrangement uses TRBV18 and TRBJ1-1; D is uncertain. This CDR3 is built from 12 residues. CDR1 is KGHSH and CDR2 is LQKENI in the germline V gene. Trimming shortened V by 3 bases and J by 4 bases, and 6 bases separated the two germline ends.

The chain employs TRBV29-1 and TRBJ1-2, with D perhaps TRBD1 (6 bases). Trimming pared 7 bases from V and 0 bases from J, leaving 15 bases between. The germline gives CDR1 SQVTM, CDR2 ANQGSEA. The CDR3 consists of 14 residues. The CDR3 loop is CSAGGGPPNYGYTF. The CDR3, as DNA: TGCAGCGCTGGGGGGGGGCCCCCTAACTATGGCTACACCTTC.

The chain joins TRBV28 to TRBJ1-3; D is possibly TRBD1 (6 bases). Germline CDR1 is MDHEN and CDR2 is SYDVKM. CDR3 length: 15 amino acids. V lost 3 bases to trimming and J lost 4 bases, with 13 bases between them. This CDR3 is CASSFSRGLGNTIYF. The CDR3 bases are TGTGCCAGCAGTTTTTCCAGGGGTTTAGGAAACACCATATATTTT.

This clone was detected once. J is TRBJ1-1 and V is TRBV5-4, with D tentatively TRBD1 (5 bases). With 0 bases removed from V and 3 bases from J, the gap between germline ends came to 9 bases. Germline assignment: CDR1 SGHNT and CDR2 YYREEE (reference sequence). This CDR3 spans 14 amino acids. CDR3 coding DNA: TGTGCCAGCAGCTTGGGTGGGGCCGACACTGAAGCTTTCTTT. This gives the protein CASSLGGADTEAFF.

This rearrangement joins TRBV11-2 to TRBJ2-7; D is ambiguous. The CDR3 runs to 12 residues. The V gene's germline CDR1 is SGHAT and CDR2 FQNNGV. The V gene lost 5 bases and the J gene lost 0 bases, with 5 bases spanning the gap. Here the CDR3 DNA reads TGTGCCAGCAGCCGAGACTCCTACGAGCAGTACTTC. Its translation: CASSRDSYEQYF.

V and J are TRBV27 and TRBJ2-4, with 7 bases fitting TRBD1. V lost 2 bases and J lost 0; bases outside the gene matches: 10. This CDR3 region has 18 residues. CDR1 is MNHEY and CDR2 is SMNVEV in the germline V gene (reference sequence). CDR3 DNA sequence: TGTGCCAGCAGTTTACTGACAGGGAAGAAGGGAGCCAAAAACATTCAGTACTTC. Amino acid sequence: CASSLLTGKKGAKNIQYF.

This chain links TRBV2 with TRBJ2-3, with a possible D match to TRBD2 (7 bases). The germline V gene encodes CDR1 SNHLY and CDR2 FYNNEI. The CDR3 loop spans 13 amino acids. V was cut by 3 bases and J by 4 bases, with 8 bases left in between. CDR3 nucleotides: TGTGCCAGCAGTGACGGGGGGCCAGATACGCAGTATTTT. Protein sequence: CASSDGGPDTQYF.

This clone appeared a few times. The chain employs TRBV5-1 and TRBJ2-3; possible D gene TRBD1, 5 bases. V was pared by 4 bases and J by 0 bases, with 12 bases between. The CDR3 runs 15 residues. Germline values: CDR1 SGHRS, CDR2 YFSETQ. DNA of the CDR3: TGCGCCAGCAGCGGCGACAGTTCTAGCACAGATACGCAGTATTTT. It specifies CASSGDSSSTDTQYF.

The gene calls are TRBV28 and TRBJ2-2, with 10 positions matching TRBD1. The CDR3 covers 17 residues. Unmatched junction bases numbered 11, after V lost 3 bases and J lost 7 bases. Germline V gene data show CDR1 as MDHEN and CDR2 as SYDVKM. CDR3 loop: CASSFRTGGSLYGELFF. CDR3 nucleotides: TGTGCCAGCAGTTTTCGGACAGGGGGTTCCCTCTACGGGGAGCTGTTTTTT.

The chain's CDR3 is CATGTGVGNQPQHF. The CDR3 DNA reads TGTGCCACTGGGACAGGGGTAGGCAATCAGCCCCAGCATTTT. V gene TRBV19 combines with J gene TRBJ1-5; 10 nucleotides agree with TRBD1. Trimming removed 10 bases from V and 2 bases from J; junction bases left unmatched: 5. CDR3 size: 14 residues. Germline CDR1 reads LNHDA; CDR2 reads SQIVND (reference sequence). The full variable domain, in which reference TRBV19 and TRBJ1-5 provide the parts outside the CDR3, is DGGITQSPKYLFRKEGQNVTLSCEQNLNHDAMYWYRQDPGQGLRLIYYSQIVNDFQKGDIAEGYSVSREKKESFPLTVTSAQKNPTAFYLCATGTGVGNQPQHFGDGTRLSIL.

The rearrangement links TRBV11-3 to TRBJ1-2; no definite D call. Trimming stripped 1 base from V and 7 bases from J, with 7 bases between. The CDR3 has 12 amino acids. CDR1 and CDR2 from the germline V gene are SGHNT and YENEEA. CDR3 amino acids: CASSLGAFGYTF. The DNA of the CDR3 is TGTGCCAGCAGCTTAGGGGCCTTTGGCTACACCTTC.

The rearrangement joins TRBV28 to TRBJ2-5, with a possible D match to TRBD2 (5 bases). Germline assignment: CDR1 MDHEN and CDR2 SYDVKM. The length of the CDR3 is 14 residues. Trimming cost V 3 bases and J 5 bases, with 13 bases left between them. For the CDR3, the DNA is TGTGCCAGCAGTTTTAGGAGGTTTCTCGAGACCCAGTACTTC. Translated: CASSFRRFLETQYF.

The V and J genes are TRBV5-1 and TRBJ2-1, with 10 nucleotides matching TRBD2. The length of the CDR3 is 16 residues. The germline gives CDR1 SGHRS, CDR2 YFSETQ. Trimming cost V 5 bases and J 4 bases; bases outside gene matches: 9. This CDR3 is CASRPLSGGQYNEQFF. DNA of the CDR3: TGCGCCAGCAGACCACTTAGCGGGGGGCAATACAATGAGCAGTTCTTC.

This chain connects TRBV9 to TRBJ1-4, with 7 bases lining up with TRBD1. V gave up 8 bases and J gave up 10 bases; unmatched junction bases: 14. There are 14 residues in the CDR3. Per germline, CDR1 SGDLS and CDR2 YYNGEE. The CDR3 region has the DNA TGTGCCAGAAGCTACAGGGGACCGTCGGTAAAACTGTTTTTT. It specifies CARSYRGPSVKLFF.

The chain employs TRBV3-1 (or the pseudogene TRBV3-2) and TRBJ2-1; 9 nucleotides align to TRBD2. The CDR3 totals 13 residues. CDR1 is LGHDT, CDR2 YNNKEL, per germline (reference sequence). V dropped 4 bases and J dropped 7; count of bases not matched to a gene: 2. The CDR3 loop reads CASSRLAGNEQFF. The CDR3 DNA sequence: TGTGCCAGCAGCCGTCTAGCGGGGAATGAGCAGTTCTTC.

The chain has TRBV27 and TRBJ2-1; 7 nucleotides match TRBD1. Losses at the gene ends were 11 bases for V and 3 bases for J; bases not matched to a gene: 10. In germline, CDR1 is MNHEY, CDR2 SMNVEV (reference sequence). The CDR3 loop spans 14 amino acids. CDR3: CAPRPTGVYNEQFF. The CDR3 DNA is TGTGCCCCCAGACCTACAGGGGTCTACAATGAGCAGTTCTTC.

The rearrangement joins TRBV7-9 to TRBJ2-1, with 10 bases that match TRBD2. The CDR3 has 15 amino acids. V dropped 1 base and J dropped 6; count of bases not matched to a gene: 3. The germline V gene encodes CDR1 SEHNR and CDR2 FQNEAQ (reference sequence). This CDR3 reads CASSLVKRGGNEQFF. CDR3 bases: TGTGCCAGCAGCTTAGTCAAGCGGGGGGGCAATGAGCAGTTCTTC.

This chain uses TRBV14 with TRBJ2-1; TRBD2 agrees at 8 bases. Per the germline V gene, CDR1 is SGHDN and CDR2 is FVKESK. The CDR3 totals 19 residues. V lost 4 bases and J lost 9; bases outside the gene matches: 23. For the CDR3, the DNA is TGTGCCAGCAGCCGCACCGGTCAATCGGGGGGGCGATACAAGAGTGAGCAGTTCTTC. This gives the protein CASSRTGQSGGRYKSEQFF.

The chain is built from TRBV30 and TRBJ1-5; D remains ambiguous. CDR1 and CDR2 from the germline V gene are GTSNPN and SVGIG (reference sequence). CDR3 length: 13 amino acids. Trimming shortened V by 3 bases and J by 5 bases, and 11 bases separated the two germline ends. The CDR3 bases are TGTGCCTGGAGCGGAGGGCTCGATCAGCCCCAGCATTTT. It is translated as CAWSGGLDQPQHF.

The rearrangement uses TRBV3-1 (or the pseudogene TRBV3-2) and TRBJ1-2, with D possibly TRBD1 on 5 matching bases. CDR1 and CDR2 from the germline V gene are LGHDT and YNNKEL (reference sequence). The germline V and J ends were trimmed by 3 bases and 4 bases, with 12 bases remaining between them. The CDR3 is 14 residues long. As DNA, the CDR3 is TGTGCCAGCAGCCACGCGGGACGGACCTATGGCTACACCTTC. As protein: CASSHAGRTYGYTF.

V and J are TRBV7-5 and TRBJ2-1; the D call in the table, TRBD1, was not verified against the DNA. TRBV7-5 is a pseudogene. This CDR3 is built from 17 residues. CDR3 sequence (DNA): TGTGCCAGAAGCTCGTATTCCCGGGACAGGGCTTATCGTCCGGGGTTCTTC. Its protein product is CARSSYSRDRAYRPGFF.

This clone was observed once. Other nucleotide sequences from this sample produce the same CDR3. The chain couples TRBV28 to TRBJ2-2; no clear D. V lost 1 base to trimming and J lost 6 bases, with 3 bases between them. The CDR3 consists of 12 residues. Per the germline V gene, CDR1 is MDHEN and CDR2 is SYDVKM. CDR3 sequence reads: CASSLLAGELFF. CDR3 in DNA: TGTGCCAGCAGTTTATTAGCCGGGGAGCTGTTTTTT.

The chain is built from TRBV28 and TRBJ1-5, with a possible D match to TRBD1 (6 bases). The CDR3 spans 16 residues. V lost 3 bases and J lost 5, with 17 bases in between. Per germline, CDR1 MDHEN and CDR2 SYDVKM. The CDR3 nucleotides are TGTGCCAGCAGTTTCGGGGGGCGGGGGGACGATCAGCCCCAGCATTTT. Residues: CASSFGGRGDDQPQHF.

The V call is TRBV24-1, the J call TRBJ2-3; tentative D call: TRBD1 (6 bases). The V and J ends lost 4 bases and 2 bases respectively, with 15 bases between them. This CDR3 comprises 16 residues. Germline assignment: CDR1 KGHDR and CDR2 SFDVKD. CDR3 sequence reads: CATSERTGSSTDTQYF. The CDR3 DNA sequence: TGTGCCACCAGTGAGCGAACAGGGTCCTCCACAGATACGCAGTATTTT.

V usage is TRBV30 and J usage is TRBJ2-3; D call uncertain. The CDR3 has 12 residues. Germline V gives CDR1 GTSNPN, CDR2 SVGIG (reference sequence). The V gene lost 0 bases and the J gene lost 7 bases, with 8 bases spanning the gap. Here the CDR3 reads CAWSVDSYTQYF. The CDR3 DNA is TGTGCCTGGAGTGTCGACTCATATACGCAGTATTTT.

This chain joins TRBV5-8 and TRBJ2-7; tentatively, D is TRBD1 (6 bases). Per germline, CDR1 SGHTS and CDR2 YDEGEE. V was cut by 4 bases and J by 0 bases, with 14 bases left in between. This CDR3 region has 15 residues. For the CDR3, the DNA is TGTGCCAGCAGCCCTCAGACAGGCCGCTCCTACGAGCAGTACTTC. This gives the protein CASSPQTGRSYEQYF.

CDR3: CASSVEGRGSGYTF. The CDR3, as DNA: TGTGCCAGCAGCGTAGAGGGCAGGGGCTCTGGCTACACCTTC. This chain links TRBV9 with TRBJ1-2; TRBD1 might be the D (6 bases). Germline V gene lookup returns CDR1 SGDLS and CDR2 YYNGEE. CDR3 length: 14 residues. Trimming removed 0 bases from V and 7 bases from J, with 13 bases in between.

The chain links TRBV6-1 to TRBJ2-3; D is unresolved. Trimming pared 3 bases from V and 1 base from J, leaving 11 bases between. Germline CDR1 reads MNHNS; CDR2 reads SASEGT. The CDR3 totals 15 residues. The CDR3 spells CASSDAARGTDTQYF. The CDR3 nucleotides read TGTGCCAGCAGTGACGCAGCTCGGGGCACAGATACGCAGTATTTT.

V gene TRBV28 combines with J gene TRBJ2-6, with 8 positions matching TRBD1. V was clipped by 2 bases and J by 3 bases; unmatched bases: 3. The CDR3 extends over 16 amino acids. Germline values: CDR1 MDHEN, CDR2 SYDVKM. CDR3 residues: CASSLRTGLGANVLTF. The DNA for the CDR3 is TGTGCCAGCAGTTTAAGGACAGGGCTTGGGGCCAACGTCCTGACTTTC.

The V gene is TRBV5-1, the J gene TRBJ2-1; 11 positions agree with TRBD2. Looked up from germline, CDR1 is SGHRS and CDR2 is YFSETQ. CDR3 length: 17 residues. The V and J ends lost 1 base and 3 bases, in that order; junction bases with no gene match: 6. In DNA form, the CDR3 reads TGCGCCAGCAGCTTGCATACTAGCGGGGGACTCTACAATGAGCAGTTCTTC. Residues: CASSLHTSGGLYNEQFF.

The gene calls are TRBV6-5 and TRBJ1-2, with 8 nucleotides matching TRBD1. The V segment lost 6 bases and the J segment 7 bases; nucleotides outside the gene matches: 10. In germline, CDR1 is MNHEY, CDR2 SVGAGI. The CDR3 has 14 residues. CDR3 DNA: TGTGCCAGCAGGACGGCAGGGGGCCAAGGTGGCTACACCTTC. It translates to CASRTAGGQGGYTF.

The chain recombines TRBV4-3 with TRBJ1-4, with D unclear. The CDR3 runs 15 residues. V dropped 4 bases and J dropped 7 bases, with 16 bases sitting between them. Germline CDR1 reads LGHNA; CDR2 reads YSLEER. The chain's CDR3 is CASSPSGPRGEKLFF. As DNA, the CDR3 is TGCGCCAGCAGCCCCTCGGGCCCCCGGGGTGAAAAACTGTTTTTT.